This entry features one T cell receptor (beta chain) sequence. No antigen is known for it. TCRdb independently ran MiXCR on the reads; one entry per CDR3 protein. The sample holds around 740,000 distinct CDR3 sequences, 35% to 45% seen once. The sample originates from a study of T cell repertoires in cytomegalovirus infection. Whole-study findings and limits: Identification of carriers of CMV plus the relevant HLA was performed using cumulative public TCR beta family frequency. HLA-C-restricted CMV-specific TCR beta clonotypes prevailed in the ex vivo response.

This CDR3 contains 16 residues. The V gene's germline CDR1 is SGHRS and CDR2 YFSETQ. Trimming took 7 bases from V and 2 from J, leaving 19 bases between them. The source is a human donor in good health (CMV status not recorded). Some clones in this sample may be carry-over from other donors' samples. The genes are TRBV5-1 and TRBJ2-1, with D perhaps TRBD1 (5 bases). The sample was PBMCs. The CDR3 loop is CASRPSLTGAYNEQFF. For the CDR3, the DNA is TGCGCCAGCCGCCCTTCCCTCACAGGAGCCTACAATGAGCAGTTCTTC.